This T cell receptor (beta chain) was recorded in a study of early T cells in non-severe SARS-CoV-2 infection. In TCRdb, the 5' RACE reads were re-called with MiXCR into one record per CDR3 protein. The sample has about 50,000 distinct CDR3 sequences, roughly 6% seen once. The sequence came from an adult who was a healthcare worker with PCR-confirmed SARS-CoV-2 infection or an uninfected control (not recorded which). The source was whole blood, collected at baseline.

CDR3 nucleotides: TGTGCCAGCAGCTCCGCCGGGGGAGTTAGCTACGAGCAGTACTTC. This encodes CASSSAGGVSYEQYF. The rearrangement joins TRBV3-1 to TRBJ2-7, with a weak D call TRBD2 (6 bases). The CDR3 extends over 15 amino acids. V was cut by 5 bases and J by 3 bases, with 17 bases left in between. CDR1 and CDR2 from the germline V gene are LGHDT and YNNKEL (reference sequence).